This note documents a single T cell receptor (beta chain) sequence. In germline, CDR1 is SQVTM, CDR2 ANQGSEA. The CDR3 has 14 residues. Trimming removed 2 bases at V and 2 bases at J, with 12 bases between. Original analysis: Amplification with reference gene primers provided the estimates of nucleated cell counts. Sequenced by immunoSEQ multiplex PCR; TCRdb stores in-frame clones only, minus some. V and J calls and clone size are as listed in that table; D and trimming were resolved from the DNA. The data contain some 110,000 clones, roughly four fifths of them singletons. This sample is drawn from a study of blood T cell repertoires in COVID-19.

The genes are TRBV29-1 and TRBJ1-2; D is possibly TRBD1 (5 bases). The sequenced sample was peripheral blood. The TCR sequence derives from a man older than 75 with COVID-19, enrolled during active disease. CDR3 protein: CSVEIGQGNYGYTF. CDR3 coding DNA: TGCAGCGTTGAAATTGGGCAGGGCAACTATGGCTACACCTTC.